One and the same sample provided the 7 T cell receptor beta chains below, sequenced in a study of CD8 T cells in Susac syndrome. Reverse transcription of about 0.5 to 1 ug RNA used random hexamers. MiXCR, run by TCRdb on the immunoSEQ multiplex PCR reads, gives a single entry per CDR3 protein. The sample shows 400,000 or so distinct CDR3 sequences, about 85% of them seen only once. Sequencing was performed on CD8+ T cells from PBMCs. These receptors were taken from a human donor with multiple sclerosis.

This clonotype occurred a few times. The genes are TRBV19 and TRBJ1-1; tentative D call: TRBD1 (5 bases). The CDR3 spans 13 residues. Trimming removed 5 bases from V and 2 bases from J, with 9 bases in between. Looked up from germline, CDR1 is LNHDA and CDR2 is SQIVND (reference sequence). This chain's CDR3 is CASSRGGNTEAFF. CDR3 nucleotides: TGTGCCAGTAGTCGCGGGGGTAACACTGAAGCTTTCTTT.

The gene calls are TRBV5-1 and TRBJ1-1; 7 positions match TRBD1. V lost 4 bases and J lost 0; bases outside the gene matches: 15. This CDR3 contains 18 residues. Per the germline V gene, CDR1 is SGHRS and CDR2 is YFSETQ. CDR3 amino acids: CASSLLRTGTALNTEAFF. The DNA of the CDR3 is TGCGCCAGCAGCCTCCTAAGGACAGGCACGGCATTGAACACTGAAGCTTTCTTT.

The chain couples TRBV6-5 to TRBJ1-1, with D uncertain. Germline V gene data show CDR1 as MNHEY and CDR2 as SVGAGI. The CDR3 runs 16 residues. Trimming shortened V by 5 bases and J by 4 bases, and 20 bases separated the two germline ends. CDR3 in DNA: TGTGCCAGCAGTCCTCGGGGTGAACTGGGATTCACTGAAGCTTTCTTT. Amino acids: CASSPRGELGFTEAFF.

The chain links TRBV5-6 to TRBJ1-1; D ambiguous. V was cut by 1 base and J by 6 bases, with 7 bases left in between. CDR3 length: 12 amino acids. From germline, CDR1 is SGHDT and CDR2 YYEEEE. The CDR3 reads CASSLLVAEAFF. In DNA form, the CDR3 reads TGTGCCAGCAGCTTGCTGGTGGCTGAAGCTTTCTTT.

The CDR3 reads CASSLEVGLPGLAGGISTGELFF. The CDR3 bases are TGTGCCAGCAGCTTAGAAGTTGGGCTACCGGGACTAGCGGGAGGGATTAGCACCGGGGAGCTGTTTTTT. The V gene is TRBV11-2, the J gene TRBJ2-2; 16 bases map to TRBD2. The V gene end was trimmed by 0 bases and the J gene end by 4 bases; junction bases not matched to a gene: 17. The CDR3 covers 23 residues. CDR1 and CDR2 (germline): SGHAT, FQNNGV.

The CDR3 loop is CASSPEGRPPQETQYF. CDR3 in DNA: TGCGCCAGCAGCCCTGAAGGGCGGCCCCCTCAAGAGACCCAGTACTTC. This chain uses TRBV5-1 with TRBJ2-5; D remains unclear. From germline, CDR1 is SGHRS and CDR2 YFSETQ. V lost 4 bases and J 2 bases, leaving 18 bases between the germline ends. This CDR3 region has 16 residues.

The CDR3 sequence: CAISDMVGEQYF. CDR3 sequence (DNA): TGTGCCATCAGTGATATGGTGGGCGAGCAGTACTTC. The rearrangement links TRBV10-3 to TRBJ2-7; no reliable D call. CDR3 length: 12 amino acids. In germline, CDR1 is ENHRY, CDR2 SYGVKD. The V gene lost 3 bases and the J gene lost 6 bases, with 9 bases spanning the gap.